These 21 T cell receptor beta chains came from one sample sequenced in a study of T cells of healthy individuals. TCRdb reprocessed the 5' RACE reads with MiXCR, giving one entry per CDR3 protein. The sample holds 55,000 to 65,000 distinct CDR3 sequences, 16% seen once. These receptors came from a human donor in good health.

The rearrangement uses TRBV7-9 and TRBJ1-1; no clear D gene. This CDR3 region has 14 residues. The ends were cut back, 1 base at V and 3 bases at J, with 9 bases in the middle. From germline, CDR1 is SEHNR and CDR2 FQNEAQ (reference sequence). The CDR3: CASSLGPRDTEAFF. The CDR3 DNA is TGTGCCAGCAGCTTAGGGCCACGCGACACTGAAGCTTTCTTT.

This clonotype was detected ten times or more. The CDR3 nucleotides are TGTGCCAGCAGTGGCGGGACAGGGTGGGCCGAGCAGTACTTC. Its protein product is CASSGGTGWAEQYF. The genes are TRBV25-1 and TRBJ2-7; 9 bases map to TRBD1. CDR1 MGHDK and CDR2 SYGVNS come from the germline V gene. J lost 6 bases, V lost 4 bases, and 7 bases had no gene match. The CDR3 extends over 14 amino acids.

This clonotype was seen many times. The chain joins TRBV25-1 to TRBJ1-2; D gene unclear. The germline V gene encodes CDR1 MGHDK and CDR2 SYGVNS. V was shortened by 3 bases and J by 4 bases, with 12 bases between the two germline ends. The CDR3 loop spans 14 amino acids. CDR3 amino acids: CASSDRGIAYGYTF. CDR3 DNA sequence: TGTGCCAGCAGTGATAGAGGGATTGCCTATGGCTACACCTTC.

This clonotype was observed many times. The chain joins TRBV12-3 or TRBV12-4 to TRBJ1-4; 8 nucleotides agree with TRBD1. With 1 base clipped from V and 10 bases from J, the junction kept 8 bases outside the gene matches. CDR3 size: 15 residues. In DNA, the CDR3 is TGTGCCAGCAGTTTAGGTGGGACAGGTGGCAGAAAACTGTTTTTT. It translates to CASSLGGTGGRKLFF.

This clonotype was picked up many times. This chain uses TRBV10-2 with TRBJ1-1; unclear D gene. Germline CDR1 WSHSY, CDR2 SAAADI. Trimming cost V 0 bases and J 1 base, with 6 bases left between them. CDR3 length equals 14 residues. This chain's CDR3 is CASSESVGNTEAFF. The DNA of the CDR3 is TGCGCCAGCAGTGAGTCTGTGGGGAACACTGAAGCTTTCTTT.

This clonotype was seen ten or more times. The J gene is TRBJ2-1, the V gene TRBV11-2; 7 nucleotides agree with TRBD1. The germline gives CDR1 SGHAT, CDR2 FQNNGV. J was trimmed by 6 bases and V by 5 bases; bases with no gene match: 7. This CDR3 has 14 residues. The CDR3 spells CASSRDSIVNEQFF. CDR3 nucleotides: TGTGCCAGCAGCCGGGACAGCATAGTCAATGAGCAGTTCTTC. Supplemented by reference TRBV11-2 and TRBJ2-1, the full variable domain reads EAGVAQSPRYKIIEKRQSVAFWCNPISGHATLYWYQQILGQGPKLLIQFQNNGVVDDSQLPKDRFSAERLKGVDSTLKIQPAKLEDSAVYLCASSRDSIVNEQFFGPGTRLTVL.

This chain joins TRBV4-1 and TRBJ2-7, with D perhaps being TRBD1 or TRBD2 (6 bases each). CDR1 is MGHRA, CDR2 YSYEKL, per germline. V gave up 4 bases and J gave up 0 bases, with 16 bases separating them. There are 16 residues in the CDR3. CDR3 sequence: CASSRGRGAVSYEQYF. The CDR3, as DNA: TGCGCCAGCAGCCGGGGGCGGGGAGCGGTCTCCTACGAGCAGTACTTC.

This clonotype has ten or more counts. The V gene is TRBV28, the J gene TRBJ2-7; D gene ambiguous. V was clipped by 2 bases and J by 4 bases, with 6 bases between them. The V gene's germline CDR1 is MDHEN and CDR2 SYDVKM. This CDR3 comprises 12 residues. The CDR3 nucleotides are TGTGCCAGCAGTTTACGAGTATACGAGCAGTACTTC. It specifies CASSLRVYEQYF.

This clonotype was detected ten times or more. The V call is TRBV20-1, the J call TRBJ1-2; 7 bases map to TRBD1. Losses at the gene ends were 6 bases for V and 4 bases for J; bases not matched to a gene: 5. Germline V gene lookup returns CDR1 DFQATT and CDR2 SNEGSKA (reference sequence). CDR3 length: 12 residues. The CDR3 DNA reads TGCAGTGCCCAGGGGGACTTCTATGGCTACACCTTC. Protein: CSAQGDFYGYTF.

In this sample, this clonotype turned up many times. V usage is TRBV12-3 or TRBV12-4 and J usage is TRBJ2-3; D is possibly TRBD1 or TRBD2 (7 bases each). The CDR3 totals 14 residues. With 6 bases removed from V and 4 bases from J, the gap between germline ends came to 14 bases. The CDR3 DNA reads as TGTGCCAGCAGCCCCCCAGGGGGGGCAGATACGCAGTATTTT. This encodes CASSPPGGADTQYF.

The chain has TRBV7-4 and TRBJ1-1; D is possibly TRBD1 (5 bases). Per germline, CDR1 SGHVT and CDR2 SQSDAQ. V lost 2 bases to trimming and J lost 5 bases, with 15 bases between them. This CDR3 is built from 15 residues. Written as DNA, the CDR3 is TGTGCCAGCAGCTTAAAGATCACTGGGGCAACTGAAGCTTTCTTT. Translating gives CASSLKITGATEAFF.

This clonotype occurred many times. The chain employs TRBV20-1 and TRBJ2-3; TRBD1 matches 10 bases. Germline CDR1 DFQATT, CDR2 SNEGSKA (reference sequence). The V segment lost 5 bases and the J segment 7 bases; nucleotides outside the gene matches: 9. This CDR3 has 14 residues. The CDR3 DNA reads TGCAGTGCTCCTCGCGGACAGGGGGATAATACGCAGTATTTT. Protein product: CSAPRGQGDNTQYF.

This clonotype was detected ten times or more. CDR3 loop: CASTRSGKGEQYF. CDR3 nucleotides: TGTGCCAGCACCAGAAGCGGGAAGGGCGAGCAGTACTTC. The chain employs TRBV6-5 and TRBJ2-7, with 7 bases aligning to TRBD2. The CDR3 runs 13 residues. The V gene end was trimmed by 7 bases and the J gene end by 6 bases; junction bases not matched to a gene: 9. The V gene's germline CDR1 is MNHEY and CDR2 SVGAGI.

This clonotype has at least ten counts. V and J are TRBV5-1 and TRBJ2-1; 12 bases line up with TRBD1. Trimming at V came to 4 bases and at J to 7 bases, leaving 6 bases not matched to a gene. This CDR3 comprises 15 residues. CDR1 and CDR2 (germline): SGHRS, YFSETQ. CDR3 loop: CASSQGQGARNEQFF. DNA of the CDR3: TGCGCCAGCAGCCAGGGACAGGGGGCGCGAAATGAGCAGTTCTTC.

The sample holds a few counts of this clonotype. The genes are TRBV10-3 and TRBJ2-1, with 9 bases lining up with TRBD1. From germline, CDR1 is ENHRY and CDR2 SYGVKD. This CDR3 comprises 14 residues. V was clipped by 8 bases and J by 6 bases; unmatched bases: 8. The DNA of the CDR3 is TGTGCCATCCAGGGCCTGACAGGGGGCAATGAGCAGTTCTTC. Amino acids: CAIQGLTGGNEQFF.

This clonotype was seen only a few times. The rearrangement joins TRBV20-1 to TRBJ2-5; weak D call: TRBD2 (7 bases). V was trimmed by 0 bases and J by 4 bases, leaving 12 bases between them. Germline lookup yields CDR1 DFQATT and CDR2 SNEGSKA (reference sequence). This CDR3 spans 14 amino acids. CDR3 coding DNA: TGCAGTGCTAGAGATGCGAGGGGGGGAGAGACCCAGTACTTC. Translated, it gives CSARDARGGETQYF.

This clonotype was found many times. CDR3 nucleotide sequence: TGTGCCAGCAGTGAAGCGCCGGGACAGGGGCATCAGCCCCAGCATTTT. Translating it yields CASSEAPGQGHQPQHF. V usage is TRBV2 and J usage is TRBJ1-5; 10 positions match TRBD1. With V trimmed by 0 bases and J by 5 bases, 4 bases remained unmatched. This CDR3 comprises 16 residues. Germline V gene data show CDR1 as SNHLY and CDR2 as FYNNEI.

This chain uses TRBV9 with TRBJ2-2, with unresolved D. This CDR3 has 13 amino acids. The V end was cut by 4 bases, the J end by 7 bases, with 11 bases between. The germline gives CDR1 SGDLS, CDR2 YYNGEE. DNA of the CDR3: TGTGCCAGCAGCACATCTTACGTCGGGGAGCTGTTTTTT. It yields the protein CASSTSYVGELFF.

This sequence joins TRBV9 and TRBJ2-1; D might be TRBD2 (5 bases). With 0 bases removed from V and 0 bases from J, the gap between germline ends came to 7 bases. The CDR3 consists of 15 residues. CDR1 is SGDLS and CDR2 is YYNGEE in the germline V gene. The CDR3 spells CASSVDTSSYNEQFF. CDR3 coding DNA: TGTGCCAGCAGCGTAGATACTAGCTCCTACAATGAGCAGTTCTTC.

The CDR3 DNA reads TGCAGCGTCACCCTAGCGGGAGTGGCCACAGATACGCAGTATTTT. Amino acid sequence: CSVTLAGVATDTQYF. The chain links TRBV29-1 to TRBJ2-3, with TRBD2 matching 10 bases. After removal of 6 bases from V and 2 bases from J, the junction contained 8 bases not matched to a gene. The CDR3 extends over 15 amino acids. Germline values: CDR1 SQVTM, CDR2 ANQGSEA.

This chain connects TRBV4-3 to TRBJ1-1, with D perhaps TRBD1 (6 bases). The CDR3 has 13 residues. The germline V and J ends were trimmed by 3 bases and 1 base, with 6 bases remaining between them. The germline V gene has CDR1 LGHNA and CDR2 YSLEER. CDR3 sequence: CASSQTGNTEAFF. DNA for the CDR3: TGCGCCAGCAGCCAGACAGGGAACACTGAAGCTTTCTTT.